This T cell receptor (beta chain) was sequenced during a study of blood T cell repertoires in COVID-19. Only in-frame clones appear in the TCRdb table, and some are missing; sequencing was by immunoSEQ multiplex PCR. The table has more than 30,000 clones, approximately 88% seen once. There are 13 residues in the CDR3. CDR1 is MNHNS and CDR2 is SASEGT in the germline V gene. The V and J ends lost 0 bases and 8 bases respectively, with 7 bases between them. The sample comprised peripheral blood. The chain carries TRBV6-1 and TRBJ1-4, with D hard to call. This clonotype originated in a woman aged 35 to 49 with active or convalescent COVID-19. This chain's CDR3 is CASSEAPGEKLFF. Here the CDR3 DNA reads TGTGCCAGCAGTGAAGCCCCAGGAGAAAAACTGTTTTTT.